Following are 26 T cell receptor beta chains from one sample sequenced in a study of T-cell memory formation after mild COVID-19. TCRdb used MiXCR to reprocess the 5' RACE reads, holding one entry per CDR3 protein. This sample has 150,000 to 200,000 distinct CDR3 sequences; about 18% occur once, and the top ten carry roughly 3.9%. Sequenced material: PBMCs or a T cell subset sorted from them (not recorded which). These receptors were taken from a man between 18 and 29 years old who had mild COVID-19 (a few samples of this study predate the infection). Cell type and time point are not known.

The chain couples TRBV20-1 to TRBJ2-5; unclear D gene. The V gene lost 2 bases and the J gene lost 4 bases, with 8 bases spanning the gap. The CDR3 runs 12 residues. The germline CDR1 and CDR2 sequences are DFQATT and SNEGSKA (reference sequence). CDR3 nucleotides: TGCAGTGCTAGACTTGGGATAGAGACCCAGTACTTC. This encodes CSARLGIETQYF.

The rearrangement links TRBV5-1 to TRBJ2-7, with 11 bases identical to TRBD1. The CDR3 spans 14 residues. Losses at the gene ends were 4 bases for V and 7 bases for J; bases not matched to a gene: 7. CDR1 is SGHRS, CDR2 YFSETQ, per germline. CDR3 sequence: CASSIGQGAEEQYF. The DNA for the CDR3 is TGCGCCAGCAGCATCGGACAGGGGGCTGAAGAGCAGTACTTC.

This clonotype was recorded a few times. V gene TRBV9 combines with J gene TRBJ2-6; TRBD1 might be the D (5 bases). This CDR3 spans 18 amino acids. The V end lost 3 bases, the J end lost 7 bases, and 23 bases lay between the germline ends. Germline V gene data show CDR1 as SGDLS and CDR2 as YYNGEE. CDR3 amino acids: CASSDQGKVPPAANVLTF. CDR3 nucleotides: TGTGCCAGCAGCGACCAGGGTAAGGTGCCGCCGGCAGCCAACGTCCTGACTTTC.

The rearrangement uses TRBV7-9 and TRBJ2-5; D not certain. The CDR3 loop spans 13 amino acids. Trimming removed 5 bases from V and 7 bases from J, with 14 bases in between. Germline V lookup: CDR1 SEHNR, CDR2 FQNEAQ (reference sequence). The DNA for the CDR3 is TGTGCCAGCAGCCCCCGGTATCCGGGGACCCAGTACTTC. Encoded protein: CASSPRYPGTQYF.

This clonotype was detected a few times. The CDR3 DNA reads TGTGCCAGCAGCTTATCAACGGGGGCCTCCGAAGAGACCCAGTACTTC. Its protein product is CASSLSTGASEETQYF. The chain joins TRBV7-2 to TRBJ2-5; D assignment may be TRBD1 or TRBD2 (6 bases each). CDR1 and CDR2 from the germline V gene are SGHTA and FQGNSA. The V end was cut by 2 bases, the J end by 3 bases, with 16 bases between. The CDR3 runs 16 residues.

This rearrangement joins TRBV18 to TRBJ2-1; the D gene is possibly TRBD2 (6 bases). Germline V gene data show CDR1 as KGHSH and CDR2 as LQKENI. Deletions cut 2 bases from V and 0 bases from J, with 8 bases between. The CDR3 extends over 15 amino acids. DNA for the CDR3: TGTGCCAGCTCACCAGGGGGGTACTCCTACAATGAGCAGTTCTTC. Its translation: CASSPGGYSYNEQFF. Looking up the rest from reference TRBV18 and TRBJ2-1 gives the full variable domain: NAGVMQNPRHLVRRRGQEARLRCSPMKGHSHVYWYRQLPEEGLKFMVYLQKENIIDESGMPKERFSAEFPKEGPSILRIQQVVRGDSAAYFCASSPGGYSYNEQFFGPGTRLTVL.

Worth noting for this clonotype: The germline gene is not matched at one end of the junction; a read error may be the cause. The chain links TRBV3-1 to TRBJ1-2; the match to TRBD1 covers 8 bases. This CDR3 has 14 amino acids. Germline values: CDR1 LGHDT, CDR2 YNNKEL (reference sequence). This CDR3 reads CASCQRDRSYGYTF. The CDR3 nucleotides are TGTGCCAGCTGCCAACGGGACAGGTCCTATGGCTACACCTTC.

This clonotype has ten or more counts. The rearrangement joins TRBV12-3 or TRBV12-4 to TRBJ2-3; D remains ambiguous. Between the trimmed V and J ends, which lost 6 bases and 0 bases, there was a span of 19 bases. This CDR3 has 17 residues. The CDR3 coding sequence is TGTGCCAGCAGACCAAGGCGGCGGTCACCTAGCACAGATACGCAGTATTTT. Amino acid sequence: CASRPRRRSPSTDTQYF.

The chain is built from TRBV5-6 and TRBJ2-2, with TRBD2 matching over 9 bases. The germline CDR1 and CDR2 sequences are SGHDT and YYEEEE. The V and J ends lost 3 bases and 1 base, in that order; junction bases with no gene match: 13. The CDR3 is 19 residues long. The CDR3 bases are TGTGCCAGCAGCTCGGGGCGGCCCCTAGCGGGGATGAACACCGGGGAGCTGTTTTTT. Its translation is CASSSGRPLAGMNTGELFF.

The chain is built from TRBV6-6 and TRBJ2-7; maybe TRBD1 (6 bases). The CDR3 runs 13 residues. The V end lost 6 bases, the J end lost 0 bases, and 9 bases lay between the germline ends. Germline V gene sequence: CDR1 MNHNY, CDR2 SVGAGI (reference sequence). The CDR3 region is CASSHRDSYEQYF. In DNA form, the CDR3 reads TGTGCCAGCAGCCACAGGGACTCCTACGAGCAGTACTTC.

The CDR3 sequence is CASRGTDSYEQYF. The CDR3 DNA reads TGTGCCAGCCGTGGGACAGACTCCTACGAGCAGTACTTC. The chain carries TRBV3-1 and TRBJ2-7; TRBD1 matches 7 bases. CDR3 length: 13 amino acids. Germline V gene sequence: CDR1 LGHDT, CDR2 YNNKEL (reference sequence). Trimming removed 8 bases from V and 0 bases from J; junction bases left unmatched: 4.

The rearrangement uses TRBV4-3 and TRBJ2-1, with a tentative D call TRBD1 (5 bases). Germline values: CDR1 LGHNA, CDR2 YSLEER. The V end lost 0 bases, the J end lost 6 bases, and 9 bases lay between the germline ends. CDR3 length: 14 residues. The CDR3 bases are TGCGCCAGCAGCCAAGATAGCAGGGCCAATGAGCAGTTCTTC. Its translation is CASSQDSRANEQFF.

The chain employs TRBV9 and TRBJ2-1; D is possibly TRBD2 (6 bases). Germline CDR1 is SGDLS and CDR2 is YYNGEE. V lost 4 bases and J lost 4, with 15 bases in between. The CDR3 runs 15 residues. In DNA, the CDR3 is TGTGCCAGCAGCCCCCGCGGGGCGGGGTACAATGAGCAGTTCTTC. Translated, it gives CASSPRGAGYNEQFF.

V gene TRBV5-1 combines with J gene TRBJ2-3; 12 positions match TRBD1. CDR3 length: 18 residues. V lost 3 bases and J lost 5; bases outside the gene matches: 13. Germline V gene sequence: CDR1 SGHRS, CDR2 YFSETQ. The CDR3 here is CASSSGTGGEIGQDTQYF. CDR3 bases: TGCGCCAGCAGCTCCGGGACAGGGGGCGAGATAGGGCAAGATACGCAGTATTTT.

In this sample, this clonotype turned up a few times. The chain has TRBV11-2 and TRBJ1-1; D is unresolved. Per germline, CDR1 SGHAT and CDR2 FQNNGV. The CDR3 has 13 residues. V lost 5 bases, J lost 1 base, and 8 bases lay in between. CDR3 loop: CASSPQQNTEAFF. Written as DNA, the CDR3 is TGTGCCAGCAGCCCCCAGCAGAACACTGAAGCTTTCTTT.

This CDR3 reads CASSLEQGYGYTF. In nucleotides, the CDR3 is TGTGCCAGCAGCTTAGAACAGGGTTATGGCTACACCTTC. The chain links TRBV11-2 to TRBJ1-2, with D possibly being TRBD1 (6 bases). From germline, CDR1 is SGHAT and CDR2 FQNNGV. The CDR3 consists of 13 residues. Trimming shortened V by 0 bases and J by 5 bases, and 7 bases separated the two germline ends.

The rearrangement joins TRBV6-5 to TRBJ1-1; D is uncertain. Trimming cost V 7 bases and J 3 bases, with 12 bases left between them. This CDR3 has 13 residues. Germline V CDR1 and CDR2: MNHEY, SVGAGI. The CDR3 spells CASTPWGYTEAFF. The CDR3 DNA reads TGTGCCAGCACCCCCTGGGGTTACACTGAAGCTTTCTTT.

The chain has TRBV5-1 and TRBJ1-2; TRBD1 matches at 9 bases. From germline, CDR1 is SGHRS and CDR2 YFSETQ. This CDR3 is 13 amino acids long. Trimming cost V 5 bases and J 7 bases; bases outside gene matches: 6. CDR3 protein: CASRPGTGTGYTF. CDR3 sequence (DNA): TGCGCCAGCAGACCCGGGACAGGGACTGGCTACACCTTC.

J is TRBJ2-7 and V is TRBV18; tentatively, D is TRBD1 (6 bases). CDR3 length equals 14 residues. Looked up from germline, CDR1 is KGHSH and CDR2 is LQKENI. V was cut by 1 base and J by 5 bases, with 12 bases left in between. CDR3 sequence (DNA): TGTGCCAGCTCACCACGTCCAGGGGTCGACGAGCAGTACTTC. Translated: CASSPRPGVDEQYF.

This chain links TRBV7-2 with TRBJ2-7; 8 bases match TRBD2. Germline V gives CDR1 SGHTA, CDR2 FQGNSA. This CDR3 is built from 14 residues. Trimming at V came to 1 base and at J to 4 bases, leaving 3 bases not matched to a gene. CDR3 protein: CASSLGSGAYEQYV. The CDR3 DNA reads as TGTGCCAGCAGCTTAGGTAGCGGGGCGTACGAGCAGTACGTC.

The rearrangement joins TRBV5-1 to TRBJ1-5; D unclear. The germline V and J ends were trimmed by 0 bases and 0 bases, with 4 bases remaining between them. In germline, CDR1 is SGHRS, CDR2 YFSETQ. CDR3 length equals 14 residues. For the CDR3, the DNA is TGCGCCAGCAGCTTGGGGCTTAGCAATCAGCCCCAGCATTTT. Its protein product is CASSLGLSNQPQHF.

The genes are TRBV27 and TRBJ1-2; no reliable D call. The V end lost 8 bases, the J end lost 8 bases, and 12 bases lay between the germline ends. CDR1 and CDR2 (germline): MNHEY, SMNVEV (reference sequence). This CDR3 spans 11 amino acids. In nucleotides, the CDR3 is TGTGCCAGCCTGTCCGGATGGGGCTACACCTTC. Translation gives CASLSGWGYTF.

This clonotype was detected a few times. This chain connects TRBV2 to TRBJ1-6, with unresolved D. The CDR3 loop spans 15 amino acids. Between the trimmed V and J ends, which lost 3 bases and 4 bases, there was a span of 10 bases. The germline V gene encodes CDR1 SNHLY and CDR2 FYNNEI. The CDR3: CASSDLGPYNSPLHF. DNA of the CDR3: TGTGCCAGCAGTGACTTAGGTCCTTATAATTCACCCCTCCACTTT.

The V call is TRBV6-2 or TRBV6-3, the J call TRBJ2-7; TRBD1 matches at 8 bases. The CDR3 is 13 amino acids. V lost 7 bases to trimming and J lost 5 bases; unmatched junction nucleotides: 7. The germline V gene encodes CDR1 MNHEY and CDR2 SVGEGT. The CDR3 sequence: CASMRGQGHEQYF. The CDR3 DNA reads as TGTGCCAGCATGCGCGGACAGGGTCACGAGCAGTACTTC.

This rearrangement joins TRBV12-3 or TRBV12-4 to TRBJ2-1; the match to TRBD2 covers 9 bases. With 5 bases clipped from V and 6 bases from J, the junction kept 11 bases outside the gene matches. This CDR3 has 16 residues. The CDR3 DNA is TGTGCCAGCAGTGGAGGGGTGCTAGCGGGGAGCAATGAGCAGTTCTTC. Residues: CASSGGVLAGSNEQFF.

This clonotype was seen a few times. The V and J genes are TRBV20-1 and TRBJ1-6; D possibly corresponds to TRBD1 (6 bases). V gave up 1 base and J gave up 13 bases, with 20 bases separating them. The CDR3 has 15 residues. CDR1 and CDR2 (germline): DFQATT, SNEGSKA (reference sequence). CDR3 bases: TGCAGTGCTAGAGTCCGGGGGCTCCCCCTAGGTCCCCTCCACTTT. Translating it yields CSARVRGLPLGPLHF.